Listed below are T cell receptor beta chains from one sample, sequenced in a study of blood T cell repertoires in COVID-19. Only in-frame clones appear in the TCRdb table, and some are missing; sequencing was by immunoSEQ multiplex PCR. In the table there are some 240,000 clones, roughly 79% of which are singletons. Sequenced material: peripheral blood. These receptors all stem from a woman older than 75 with COVID-19, enrolled during active disease. Each CDR3 is given with its conserved first and last residue. The order of the fields is clone size, V gene, D gene, J gene, CDR3 DNA, CDR3 protein. D genes are given only for firm matches. Clone size is stated in some rows and not others, as once, few, many or a class when expanded.

once	TRBV30	-	TRBJ2-7	TGTGCTTCGGCCCGGGCCAGGGGCTACGAGCAGTACTTC	CASARARGYEQYF
-	TRBV5-1	-	TRBJ2-3	TGCGCCAGCAGCTTGTTAGGGGTCGGTACAGATACGCAGTATTTT	CASSLLGVGTDTQYF
-	TRBV7-9	TRBD2	TRBJ2-5	TGTGCCAGCAGCTTACCCGGACTAGCGGCCACCGCGGGCTTGGAGACCCAGTACTTC	CASSLPGLAATAGLETQYF
-	TRBV15	-	TRBJ1-5	TGTGCCACCAGCAGACAATCCTCGGGGCCCCAGCATTTT	CATSRQSSGPQHF
-	TRBV2	-	TRBJ2-7	TGTGCCAGCAGTGAAGCCGGTTACGAGCAGTACTTC	CASSEAGYEQYF
-	TRBV9	TRBD2	TRBJ2-7	TGTGCCAGCAGCGCCCGCGGGGGCGAGCAGTACTTC	CASSARGGEQYF
few	TRBV18	TRBD1	TRBJ1-1	TGTGCCAGCTCGGGACAGGGTTTGACTGAAGCTTTCTTT	CASSGQGLTEAFF
-	TRBV9	-	TRBJ2-7	TGTGCCAGCAGCGTAGCTACGACAGTTCTAAACGAGCAGTACTTC	CASSVATTVLNEQYF
-	TRBV6-2/TRBV6-3	-	TRBJ2-6	TGTGCCAGCAGTTTCGGTTCCATCTCTGGGGCCAACGTCCTGACTTTC	CASSFGSISGANVLTF
-	TRBV5-1	TRBD2	TRBJ2-1	TGCGCCAGCAGCAGGGGACTAGCGGGAGTCGATGAGCAGTTCTTC	CASSRGLAGVDEQFF
-	TRBV7-2	-	TRBJ1-3	TGTGCCAGCAGCCCTTCCGCGACTGGAAACACCATATATTTT	CASSPSATGNTIYF
-	TRBV6-5	TRBD2	TRBJ2-7	TGTGCCAGCAATCGGGGGGGGCGGTCCTACGAGCAGTACTTC	CASNRGGRSYEQYF
-	TRBV27	-	TRBJ1-2	TGTGCCAGCAGTTCCCCGACAGAATCAAACTATGGCTACACCTTC	CASSSPTESNYGYTF
few	TRBV5-1	TRBD1	TRBJ1-1	TGCGCCAGCAGAACATCGACAGGGTCAATAACTGAAGCTTTCTTT	CASRTSTGSITEAFF
-	TRBV18	-	TRBJ1-1	TGTGCCAGCTCACCACCAGGCAGGGGTGTTGAAGCTTTCTTT	CASSPPGRGVEAFF
-	TRBV11-2	-	TRBJ2-2	TGTGCCAGCAGCTTAGAGAGGTATCGTGCCGGGGAGCTGTTTTTT	CASSLERYRAGELFF
-	TRBV27	TRBD1	TRBJ1-5	TGTGCCAGCAGCCTTGGACAGGGACGCAATCAGCCCCAGCATTTT	CASSLGQGRNQPQHF
-	TRBV19	-	TRBJ1-2	TGTGCCAGTAGTATGCTCCCAGATCCTGTTAACTACGGCTACACCTTC	CASSMLPDPVNYGYTF
-	TRBV5-5	-	TRBJ2-3	TGTGCCAGCAGTTTAGCGGGCACAGATACGCAGTATTTT	CASSLAGTDTQYF
-	TRBV28	-	TRBJ2-1	TGTGCCAGCAGTCACCAGGGACTGGGGACGGCCTATGAGCAGTTCTTC	CASSHQGLGTAYEQFF
-	TRBV9	-	TRBJ1-1	TGTGCCAGCAGCAACGGGAACCCGAACACTGAAGCTTTCTTT	CASSNGNPNTEAFF
-	TRBV4-3	-	TRBJ1-5	TGCGCCAGCAGCCAAGGCCGGTATATGGCCCAGCATTTT	CASSQGRYMAQHF
-	TRBV7-9	-	TRBJ1-1	TGTGCCAGCAGCCCGACTGCGGGCACTGAAGCTTTCTTT	CASSPTAGTEAFF
-	TRBV11-1	-	TRBJ2-3	TGTGCCAGCAGCCTGACAGTTAGCACAGATACGCAGTATTTT	CASSLTVSTDTQYF
-	TRBV5-6	TRBD1	TRBJ1-5	TGTGCCAGCAGCTTGGGGACAGGGTATAATCAGCCCCAGCATTTT	CASSLGTGYNQPQHF
-	TRBV19	TRBD1	TRBJ1-1	TGTGCCAGTAGTAACCCCCCGACAGGGGTGGGGTTT	CASSNPPTGVGF
-	TRBV18	TRBD2	TRBJ2-7	TGTGCCAGCTCACCAAATACTCTAGCGGGAAGTACCTACGAGCAGTACTTC	CASSPNTLAGSTYEQYF
few	TRBV12-5	-	TRBJ1-1	TGTGCTAGTGGTTTGTCCGCGGACTATACGGTGAACACTGAAGCTTTCTTT	CASGLSADYTVNTEAFF
-	TRBV28	-	TRBJ1-4	TGTGCCAGCAGTTTGGAGGGAAAACTGTTTTTT	CASSLEGKLFF
-	TRBV7-7	-	TRBJ2-2	TGTGCTAGCAGCTGGACTTACACCGGGGAGCTGTTTTTT	CASSWTYTGELFF
-	TRBV2	TRBD1	TRBJ1-5	TGTGCCAGCAGTAGTTCCGGGACAGGGAATCAGCCCCAGCATTTT	CASSSSGTGNQPQHF
-	TRBV7-8	TRBD2	TRBJ2-7	TGTGCCAGCAGCTTAGCACTAGCGGGATACGAGCAGTACTTC	CASSLALAGYEQYF
-	TRBV24-1	TRBD2	TRBJ2-2	TGTGCCACCAGTGACCTTAAGGACCGGGGGGCCGGGGAGCTGTTTTTT	CATSDLKDRGAGELFF
-	TRBV28	TRBD1	TRBJ1-5	TGTGCCAGCTACCGACAGGGGGCAGGACCCCAGCATTTT	CASYRQGAGPQHF
-	TRBV3-1/TRBV3-2	TRBD2	TRBJ2-3	TGTGCCAGCAGCCAGACTAGCGGGGGGGCCCGCACAGATACGCAGTATTTT	CASSQTSGGARTDTQYF
-	TRBV27	-	TRBJ1-2	TGTGCCAGCAGTTTAGGGGCAAGACAGGTGGGTGATGGCTACACCTTC	CASSLGARQVGDGYTF
few	TRBV30	-	TRBJ2-1	TGTGCCTGGGGTGGGGAGCGGAACTACAATGAGCAGTTCTTC	CAWGGERNYNEQFF
-	TRBV3-1/TRBV3-2	-	TRBJ2-5	TGTGCCAGCAGCCAAGATCGGCCTAGCAAAAAGACCCAGTACTTC	CASSQDRPSKKTQYF
-	TRBV5-1	TRBD1	TRBJ1-2	TGCGCCAGCAGCCCGGGACAGGGGGCCTTCGGCTACACCTTC	CASSPGQGAFGYTF
-	TRBV4-1	-	TRBJ1-3	TGCGCCAGTAGGGACTTCAACTCTGGAAACACCATATATTTT	CASRDFNSGNTIYF
few	TRBV5-5	-	TRBJ1-5	TGTGCCAGCAGCTTGGGCTCTGGGCTTGCAGAGGGGCCCCAGCATTTT	CASSLGSGLAEGPQHF
-	TRBV14	-	TRBJ1-4	TGTGCCAGCAGCCAAGACTATAATGAAAAACTGTTTTTT	CASSQDYNEKLFF
-	TRBV27	TRBD1	TRBJ1-2	TGTGCCAGCAGCGGCGACCGGGACAGCCTTTATGGCTACACCTTC	CASSGDRDSLYGYTF
-	TRBV13	TRBD2	TRBJ2-3	TGTGCCAGCAGCTTTCTAAGCGGGGGGGCCTTAGATACGCAGTATTTT	CASSFLSGGALDTQYF
once	TRBV18	TRBD1	TRBJ1-1	TGTGCCAGCTCAGCACGACAGGGTGCTACCTTGAACACTGAAGCTTTCTTT	CASSARQGATLNTEAFF
-	TRBV4-3	TRBD1	TRBJ2-2	TGCGCCAGCAGCCATCTGACAGGGGCCGGGGAGCTGTTTTTT	CASSHLTGAGELFF
-	TRBV19	TRBD1	TRBJ1-2	TGTGCCAGTAGTATAGCAGGACAGGGCTCGGGCTACACCTTC	CASSIAGQGSGYTF
-	TRBV6-6	TRBD1	TRBJ1-1	TGTGCCAGCAGTTATACCCCGGGACAGCCGAACACTGAAGCTTTCTTT	CASSYTPGQPNTEAFF
-	TRBV19	-	TRBJ2-7	TGTGCCAGTAGCGTCGATCGACTAGAAGTCTACGAGCAGTACTTC	CASSVDRLEVYEQYF
-	TRBV11-3	-	TRBJ1-1	TGTGCCAGCAGCTTAGATTGGAGTGAAGCTTTCTTT	CASSLDWSEAFF
-	TRBV28	TRBD1	TRBJ2-3	TGTGCCAGCAGGACAGGGGTCACAGATACGCAGTATTTT	CASRTGVTDTQYF